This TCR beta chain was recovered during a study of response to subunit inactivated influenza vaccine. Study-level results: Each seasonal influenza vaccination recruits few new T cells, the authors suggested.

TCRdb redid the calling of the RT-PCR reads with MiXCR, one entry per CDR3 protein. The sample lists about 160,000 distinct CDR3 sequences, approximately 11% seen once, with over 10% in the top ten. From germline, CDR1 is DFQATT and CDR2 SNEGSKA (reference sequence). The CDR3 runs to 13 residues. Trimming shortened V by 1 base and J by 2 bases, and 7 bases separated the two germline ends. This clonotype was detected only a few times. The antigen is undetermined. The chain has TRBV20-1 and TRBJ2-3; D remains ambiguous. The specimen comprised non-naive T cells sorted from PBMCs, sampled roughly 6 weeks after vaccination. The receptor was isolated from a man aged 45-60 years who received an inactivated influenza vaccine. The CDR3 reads CSARGGSTDTQYF. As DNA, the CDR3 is TGCAGTGCTAGAGGAGGTTCCACAGATACGCAGTATTTT.